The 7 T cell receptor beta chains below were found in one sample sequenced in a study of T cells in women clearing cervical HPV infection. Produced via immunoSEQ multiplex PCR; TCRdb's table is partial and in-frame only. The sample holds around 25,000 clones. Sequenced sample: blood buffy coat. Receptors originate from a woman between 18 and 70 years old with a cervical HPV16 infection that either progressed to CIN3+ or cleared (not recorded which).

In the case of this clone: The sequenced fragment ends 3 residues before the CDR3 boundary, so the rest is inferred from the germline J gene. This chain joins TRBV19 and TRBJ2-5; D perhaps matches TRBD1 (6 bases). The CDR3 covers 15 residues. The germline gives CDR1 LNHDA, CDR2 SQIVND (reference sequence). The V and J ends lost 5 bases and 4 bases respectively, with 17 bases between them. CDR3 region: CASSGLTGLAETQYF. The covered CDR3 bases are TGTGCCAGTAGTGGCTTGACAGGACTGGCAGAGACC.

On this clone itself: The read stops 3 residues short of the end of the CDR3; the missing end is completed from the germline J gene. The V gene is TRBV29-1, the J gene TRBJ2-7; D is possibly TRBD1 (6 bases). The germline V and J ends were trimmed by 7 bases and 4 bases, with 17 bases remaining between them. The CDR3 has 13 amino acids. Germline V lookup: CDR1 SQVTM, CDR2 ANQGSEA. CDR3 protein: CSGGLDPFYEQYF. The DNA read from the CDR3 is TGCAGCGGGGGGCTAGACCCTTTTTACGAG.

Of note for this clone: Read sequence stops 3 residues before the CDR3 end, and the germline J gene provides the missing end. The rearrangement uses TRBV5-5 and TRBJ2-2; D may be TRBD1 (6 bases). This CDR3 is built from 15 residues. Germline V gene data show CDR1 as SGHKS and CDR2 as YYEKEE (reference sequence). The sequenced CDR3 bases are TGTGCCAGCAGCCTGCCGACAGGAACTAATGAAAAG. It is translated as CASSLPTGTNEK. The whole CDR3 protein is CASSLPTGTNEKLFF.

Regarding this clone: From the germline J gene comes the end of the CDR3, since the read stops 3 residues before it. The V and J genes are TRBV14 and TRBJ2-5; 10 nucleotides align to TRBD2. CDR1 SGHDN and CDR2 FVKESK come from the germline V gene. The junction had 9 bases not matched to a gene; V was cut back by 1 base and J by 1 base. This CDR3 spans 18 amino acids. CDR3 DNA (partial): TGTGCCAGCAGCCAAGTTACTAGCGGGGCCCTATTCCAAGAGACC. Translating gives CASSQVTSGALFQET. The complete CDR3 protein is CASSQVTSGALFQETQYF.

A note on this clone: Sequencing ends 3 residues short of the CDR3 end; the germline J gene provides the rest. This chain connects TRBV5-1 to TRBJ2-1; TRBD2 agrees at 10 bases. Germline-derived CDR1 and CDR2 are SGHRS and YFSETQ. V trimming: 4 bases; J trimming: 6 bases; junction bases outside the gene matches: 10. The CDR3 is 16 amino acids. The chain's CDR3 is CASSPLGSGGSNEQFF. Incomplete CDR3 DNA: TGCGCCAGCAGCCCCCTGGGTAGCGGGGGGTCCAATGAG.

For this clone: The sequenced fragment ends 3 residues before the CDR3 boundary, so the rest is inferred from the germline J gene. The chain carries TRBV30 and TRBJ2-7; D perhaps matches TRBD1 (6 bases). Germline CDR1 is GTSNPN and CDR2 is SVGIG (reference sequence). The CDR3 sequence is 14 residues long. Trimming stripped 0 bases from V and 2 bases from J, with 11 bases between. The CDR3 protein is CAWSVLTGAYEQYF. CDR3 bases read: TGTGCCTGGAGTGTACTGACAGGAGCCTACGAG.

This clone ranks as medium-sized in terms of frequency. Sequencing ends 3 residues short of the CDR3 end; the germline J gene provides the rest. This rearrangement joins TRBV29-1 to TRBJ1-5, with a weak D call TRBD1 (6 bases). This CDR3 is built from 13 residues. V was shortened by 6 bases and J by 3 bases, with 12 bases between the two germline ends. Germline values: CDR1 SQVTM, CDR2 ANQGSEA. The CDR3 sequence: CSVRDNYNQPQHF. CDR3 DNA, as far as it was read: TGCAGCGTCCGGGACAACTACAATCAGCCC.